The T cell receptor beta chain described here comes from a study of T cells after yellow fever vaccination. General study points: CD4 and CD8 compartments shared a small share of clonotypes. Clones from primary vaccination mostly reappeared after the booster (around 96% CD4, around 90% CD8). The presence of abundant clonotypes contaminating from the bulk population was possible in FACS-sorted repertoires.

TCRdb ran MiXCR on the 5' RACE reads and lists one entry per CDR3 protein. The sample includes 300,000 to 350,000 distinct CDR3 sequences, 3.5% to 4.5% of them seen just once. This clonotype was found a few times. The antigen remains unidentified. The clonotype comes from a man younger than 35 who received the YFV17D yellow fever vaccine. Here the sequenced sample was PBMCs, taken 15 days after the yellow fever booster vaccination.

The CDR3 sequence: CASSLNSANEKLFF. As DNA, the CDR3 is TGTGCCAGCAGCTTAAATTCGGCTAATGAAAAACTGTTTTTT. The V gene is TRBV7-9, the J gene TRBJ1-4; D is undetermined. The V and J ends lost 2 bases and 3 bases respectively, with 7 bases between them. The germline gives CDR1 SEHNR, CDR2 FQNEAQ (reference sequence). This CDR3 region has 14 residues.